The rows below give T cell receptor beta chains drawn from one sample of a study of T cell repertoires in cytomegalovirus infection. These receptors' targets are unknown. TCRdb re-derived calls from the reads in MiXCR, one entry per CDR3 protein. The data show approximately 910,000 distinct CDR3 sequences, with 30% to 40% seen just once and around 15% held by the top ten. The specimen was cultured CD8+ T cells from PBMCs, collected from culture after CMV antigen stimulation. These receptors were taken from a human donor in good health (CMV status not recorded). Some clones in this sample may be carry-over from other donors' samples. The CDR3 runs from the conserved cysteine through the conserved F or W. A D gene is named only where the DNA matches it firmly. The listing skips clone size in some rows; elsewhere it reads once, few, many or a size class.

size,J,V,length,D,DNA,CDR3
few,TRBJ2-1,TRBV7-3,14,.,TGTGCCAGCAGCCGAATCAGGGGTAGCAATGAGCAGTTCTTC,CASSRIRGSNEQFF
.,TRBJ1-5,TRBV2,14,.,TGTGCCAGCAGTGAGGAGACTAGCAATCAGCCCCAGCATTTT,CASSEETSNQPQHF
many,TRBJ1-5,TRBV7-8,15,TRBD1,TGTGCCAGCAGCACCCCCGGGACAGGGATTCAGCCCCAGCATTTT,CASSTPGTGIQPQHF
.,TRBJ2-5,TRBV7-2,15,.,TGTGCCAGCAGCTTATTGTTTTCGTTGGGAGAGACCCAGTACTTC,CASSLLFSLGETQYF
.,TRBJ2-1,TRBV5-4,15,.,TGTGCCAGCAGCTCTGGGGAGACCTTGTACAATGAGCAGTTCTTC,CASSSGETLYNEQFF
.,TRBJ2-2,TRBV6-8,17,TRBD2,TGTGCCAGCAGTTACTCTATGGGGGGGGTTCACACCGGGGAGCTGTTTTTT,CASSYSMGGVHTGELFF
.,TRBJ2-1,TRBV27,16,TRBD2,TGTGCCAGCAGTTTATCTCCAGCGGGGGGGTACAATGAGCAGTTCTTC,CASSLSPAGGYNEQFF
.,TRBJ2-3,TRBV2,15,.,TGTGCCAGCAGCCTGGGGACACGTCGGAGGGATACGCAGTATTTT,CASSLGTRRRDTQYF
few,TRBJ1-2,TRBV15,17,.,TGTGCCACCAGCAGAGATTTCCAGGAAACTTCTAACTATGGCTACACCTTC,CATSRDFQETSNYGYTF
few,TRBJ2-2,TRBV6-2/TRBV6-3,14,.,TGTGCCAGCAGTTACTGGACACACACCGGGGAGCTGTTTTTT,CASSYWTHTGELFF
once,TRBJ1-4,TRBV27,13,.,TGTGCCAGCAGTTCCCTCATTGGGGAAAAACTGTTTTTT,CASSSLIGEKLFF
.,TRBJ2-1,TRBV29-1,16,TRBD2,TGCAGCGTTGAAGGTGCGGCTAGCGGGGTGGTCAATGAGCAGTTCTTC,CSVEGAASGVVNEQFF
.,TRBJ2-7,TRBV27,15,.,TGTGCCAGCAGTTTATTGGGCGACCTCTCCTACGAGCAGTACTTC,CASSLLGDLSYEQYF
.,TRBJ2-5,TRBV27,15,TRBD1,TGTGCCACAGCGGCGGGACAGGGGTCCCAAGAGACCCAGTACTTC,CATAAGQGSQETQYF
few,TRBJ2-4,TRBV5-6,14,.,TGTGCCAGCAGCTTAGGAGGGACCCTAAACATTCAGTACTTC,CASSLGGTLNIQYF
.,TRBJ1-2,TRBV4-1,13,.,TGCGCCAGCAGCCAAGATTTAGCTAAGGGCTACACCTTC,CASSQDLAKGYTF